This T cell receptor (beta chain) was documented in a study of T-cell reconstitution after alpha-beta-depleted transplantation in children (dated by TCRdb to 2016 to 2017). Study-level background: Using TCR repertoire profiling, the study quantitatively followed how T-cell immune reconstitution unfolded in children after TCRalphabeta/CD19-depleted allogeneic hematopoietic cell transplantation.

With respect to this clonotype: No antigen is known for it. Per-base qualities were not stored, and no clone one base away is much larger.

The protocol used for the library was PCR. The data were produced on an Illumina HiSeq 2500. TCR library preparation used molecular barcoding, with unique molecular identifiers applied to normalize quantification of the TCRbeta repertoire. TCRdb trimmed public reads at Q25 via fastp, called clones via MiXCR and kept in-frame beta chains. One record per CDR3 amino acid sequence lists the most common genes and DNA. This sample lists around 580,000 distinct CDR3 sequences; over 25% were detected once. Around a third of the sample belongs to the ten largest clones. The treatment or condition label, read with the paper, signifies: allogeneic hematopoietic cell transplantation with graft depleted of TCRalphabeta T cells and CD19 B cells. TCRalphabeta/CD19-depleted allogeneic hematopoietic cell grafts were given to the transplant recipients, all of whom were children. Summary of the overall study and its limitations: The apparently early recovery of alphabetaT-cell counts about two months after transplant reportedly depended on only several hundred rapidly expanded clones that came from non-depleted graft cells. Over the following months the frequencies of hyperexpanded clones went down, and after one year T-cell counts and TCRbeta diversity were mostly credited to newly produced T cells. The high TCRbeta diversity at day 60 in some patients was ascribed to recipient T cells and intrathymic progenitors that had survived conditioning.

This sample comprised PBMCs, obtained before TCRalphabeta/CD19-depleted stem cell transplant. This receptor was obtained from a boy less than two years old with Wiskott-Aldrich syndrome, due to receive a stem cell transplant.

The CDR3 protein: CASSFASGPLYNEQFF. The DNA reads as follows: TGCGCCAGCAGCTTTGCGTCGGGACCGCTCTACAATGAGCAGTTCTTC. Here the chain combines TRBV5-1 and TRBJ2-1; the D call is possibly TRBD1 or TRBD2, each sharing 5 bases. V sheds 2 bases and J sheds 3 bases, leaving 15 bases between their ends. The CDR3 numbers 16 residues from cysteine through phenylalanine. Only CDR3 DNA is held: 48 bases, read in frame from base 1. In the germline V gene, CDR1 corresponds to SGHRS and CDR2 to YFSETQ.